This TCR beta chain was sequenced during a study of T cells in women clearing cervical HPV infection. Study summary: Cases were women with histologically confirmed HPV16-related CIN3 or worse, including a couple of invasive cancers. Study-wide results and limits: It is unknown whether associations predate infection; no effector/memory or HPV-specific sorting. CIN3+ cases had significantly higher TCR repertoire richness than controls, but evenness did not differ.

Notes on this clone: Its antigen is still unknown. The sequence runs out 3 residues before the end of the CDR3; the remainder is reconstructed from the germline J gene.

Sequencing used immunoSEQ multiplex PCR; TCRdb keeps in-frame clones, though not all of them. In all, the sample yields approximately 49,000 clones. The CDR3 contains 13 residues. The V and J ends lost 5 bases and 4 bases respectively, with 14 bases between them. Germline values: CDR1 SQVTM, CDR2 ANQGSEA. This clonotype was sampled from a woman between 18 and 75 years old with a cervical HPV16 infection that either progressed to CIN3+ or cleared (not recorded which). The material sequenced was blood buffy coat. The rearrangement joins TRBV29-1 to TRBJ2-5; maybe TRBD2 (6 bases). The CDR3 DNA, read in part, is TGCAGCGTTAGGGGTAGCGGAGGAGAGACC. Translation: CSVRGSGGET. The CDR3 in its entirety is CSVRGSGGETQYF.